This record covers a single T cell receptor beta chain. This clone's antigen is unknown. The input lacks base qualities; no much larger clone sits a single base away. The data originate from a study of T cell responses to AZD1222 COVID-19 vaccine listed by TCRdb under 2021. Regarding the complete study: AZD1222 recipients with second doses at about 4 weeks or about 12 weeks were pooled, because spike-specific TCR depth and breadth did not differ between schedules. A total of more than 230 trial participants underwent TCR sequencing, of whom around 200 received two doses of AZD1222 and about 25 received two doses of the MenACWY control vaccine. Trial participants were enrolled by age into 18-55, 56-69 and 70-plus year subgroups, with 148, 28 and 57 TCR-sequenced participants respectively. The paper's findings and limits, for the study overall: Conclusions about previously exposed vaccinees were limited because only a handful of AZD1222 recipients were SARS-CoV-2 seropositive at baseline. Participants were mostly white British and included more females than males, and it was suggested by the authors that clonal diversity may have been underestimated. Reportedly, close to half of the unique spike-specific TCRs recognized epitopes lying outside the regions that are mutated in the B.1.351 and B.1.1.7 variants. In the small 56-69-year group, the increase in depth fell short of significance, most likely because of low power. Because no day 14 peak-response samples were available, the repertoires could be characterized only after the peak T cell response. Vaccine-associated CD4 TCRs spanned the whole spike protein, with dominant responses in regions 160-218 and 743-854. Spike-specific TCR breadth and depth rose significantly after two AZD1222 doses compared with day 0 and with MenACWY recipients.

The sample's time point label, decoded: baseline before first vaccination. Samples from vaccinated people were obtained from the UK trials COV001 and COV002, which included a single-blind randomized controlled phase 2/3 trial of AZD1222 (ChAdOx1 nCoV-19) in healthy adults. For TCRbeta chain sequencing, PBMC samples from trial participants were taken at day 0 and at day 28 after the second dose. The CDR3 runs 14 amino acids, cysteine and phenylalanine included. CDR3 DNA only is kept here, 42 bases in frame from base 1. V loses 2 bases, J loses 6 bases, and the germline ends lie 10 bases apart. CDR1 SGHTA and CDR2 FQGNSA are derived from the germline V gene. The CDR3 regions of human TCRbeta chains were analyzed by immunosequencing. The published analysis was carried out like this. TCRs in the repertoires were matched against a reference library of SARS-CoV-2-specific TCRs that had been generated with the MIRA antigen-specificity platform. Breadth meant the fraction of unique TCRs that were SARS-CoV-2-associated, whereas depth meant the fraction of total T cells that were SARS-CoV-2-associated. Using the MIRA data, every spike-specific TCR was mapped to the spike region that the TCR reacted to and assigned to either a CD4 or a CD8 class. Log10-transformed breadth and depth values were compared by one-way ANOVA with Sidak's multiple comparisons tests. TCRdb mirrors the immuneACCESS table, restricted to in-frame sequences. Some clones are absent from its copies; in checked studies, under half trace to an unresolved V gene, and the reason for the others is unknown. The DNA was the basis for D and trimming; V, J and clone size are from that table. Here the sample has 120,000 to 150,000 clones; about 90% occur a single time. The biggest ten clones account for roughly 5.6% of the sample.

The chain is assembled from TRBV7-2 and TRBJ1-4; matching of 5 bases hints at TRBD1 as the D gene. Specimen: peripheral blood, collected on day 0 of AZD1222 vaccination. The clonotype comes from an adult in good health. The CDR3 loop reads CASSLMGGYEKLFF. In nucleotide form, the sequence is TGTGCCAGCAGCTTAATGGGGGGGTATGAAAAACTGTTTTTT.